A selection of T cell receptor beta chains follows, all from one sample in a study of shared clonotypes between healthy human individuals. Clones were sequenced by immunoSEQ multiplex PCR, and TCRdb holds only the in-frame ones, with some missing. The sample lists about 2 million clones; about 95% were seen once. The sequencing sample was made of naive CD8+ T cells sorted from blood. Receptors were obtained from a man younger than 30 in good health. The CDR3 runs from the conserved cysteine through the conserved F or W. D genes are given only for firm matches. Expanded clones are given a class, and other clones once, few, many or no size at all.

-	TRBV5-5	TRBD2	TRBJ2-7	CASSSTSFEQYF	TGTGCCAGCAGCTCGACTAGCTTCGAGCAGTACTTC
-	TRBV27	TRBD1	TRBJ2-1	CASSMGQGAGEQFF	TGTGCCAGCAGTATGGGACAGGGGGCCGGTGAGCAGTTCTTC
-	TRBV11-2	TRBD2	TRBJ2-2	CASSLGLAGEVDGELFF	TGTGCCAGCAGCTTAGGTCTAGCGGGGGAGGTCGACGGGGAGCTGTTTTTT
-	TRBV28	TRBD1	TRBJ1-1	CASSSRTGNTEAFF	TGTGCCAGCAGTTCCCGGACAGGGAACACTGAAGCTTTCTTT
-	TRBV30	TRBD2	TRBJ2-1	CAWSGTSGRDEQFF	TGTGCCTGGTCCGGGACTAGCGGGAGGGATGAGCAGTTCTTC
-	TRBV29-1	TRBD1	TRBJ2-1	CSVEGQGASYNEQFF	TGCAGCGTTGAAGGACAGGGGGCGTCCTACAATGAGCAGTTCTTC
-	TRBV7-8	-	TRBJ1-5	CASSLLPTGDSNQPQHF	TGTGCCAGCAGCTTACTTCCGACAGGCGATAGCAATCAGCCCCAGCATTTT
-	TRBV7-2	-	TRBJ2-7	CASSLGAFFSKYEQYF	TGTGCCAGCAGCTTAGGGGCTTTTTTCTCCAAGTACGAGCAGTACTTC
-	TRBV6-5	-	TRBJ1-2	CASSYGSAYGYTF	TGTGCCAGCAGTTACGGAAGTGCCTATGGCTACACCTTC
-	TRBV5-1	-	TRBJ1-1	CASRIWAVNTEAFF	TGCGCCAGCAGGATCTGGGCGGTGAACACTGAAGCTTTCTTT
-	TRBV27	-	TRBJ2-7	CASSLQDSHSYEQYF	TGTGCCAGCAGTTTACAGGACAGCCACTCCTACGAGCAGTACTTC
-	TRBV27	TRBD1	TRBJ1-6	CASSSPDRGISPLHF	TGTGCCAGCAGTTCCCCGGACAGGGGGATTTCACCCCTCCACTTT
-	TRBV4-1	-	TRBJ1-1	CASSQESTPNTEAFF	TGCGCCAGCAGCCAAGAAAGCACCCCGAACACTGAAGCTTTCTTT
once	TRBV19	-	TRBJ1-1	CASSTPDVEGTEAFF	TGTGCCAGTAGTACCCCGGATGTAGAGGGCACTGAAGCTTTCTTT
few	TRBV29-1	TRBD1	TRBJ2-7	CSVEGWSGRQGTYEQYF	TGCAGCGTTGAAGGGTGGTCAGGGCGACAGGGTACCTACGAGCAGTACTTC
-	TRBV6-5	-	TRBJ2-1	CASRPHGGDLGGQFF	TGTGCCAGCAGACCCCACGGGGGAGATTTGGGGGGGCAGTTCTTC
-	TRBV11-2	-	TRBJ2-1	CASSPRMGDEQFF	TGTGCCAGCAGCCCTAGGATGGGCGATGAGCAGTTCTTC
-	TRBV4-1	-	TRBJ1-4	CASSQDTTTNEKLFF	TGCGCCAGCAGCCAAGACACCACAACTAATGAAAAACTGTTTTTT
-	TRBV30	-	TRBJ1-1	CAWSPDRGTEAFF	TGTGCCTGGAGTCCCGATCGTGGCACTGAAGCTTTCTTT
-	TRBV28	-	TRBJ1-4	CASRYSSGGLRKLFF	TGTGCCAGCAGATACTCTAGCGGGGGCTTGAGAAAACTGTTTTTT
few	TRBV9	-	TRBJ2-2	CASSVGGSGELFF	TGTGCCAGCAGCGTAGGTGGGTCCGGGGAGCTGTTTTTT
-	TRBV4-3	-	TRBJ2-1	CASSQERVQVYDEQFF	TGCGCCAGCAGCCAAGAAAGGGTACAGGTCTACGATGAGCAGTTCTTC
once	TRBV28	-	TRBJ2-3	CASSRFPGTDTQYF	TGTGCCAGCAGTCGATTCCCCGGCACAGATACGCAGTATTTT
-	TRBV9	TRBD1	TRBJ2-2	CASSGRWTGENTGELFF	TGTGCCAGCAGCGGAAGATGGACAGGGGAGAACACCGGGGAGCTGTTTTTT
-	TRBV14	TRBD2	TRBJ2-7	CASSQETSGYEQYF	TGTGCCAGCAGCCAAGAGACTAGCGGTTACGAGCAGTACTTC
-	TRBV19	-	TRBJ2-7	CASSIGYSVSYEQYF	TGTGCCAGTAGTATAGGGTACAGCGTCTCTTACGAGCAGTACTTC
-	TRBV11-1	-	TRBJ2-3	CASSLRGPVDTQYF	TGTGCCAGCAGCTTGCGGGGGCCCGTGGATACGCAGTATTTT
-	TRBV30	TRBD2	TRBJ2-5	CAWSVIRGRGETQYF	TGTGCCTGGAGTGTAATCCGCGGGAGGGGAGAGACCCAGTACTTC
few	TRBV2	TRBD1	TRBJ1-2	CASRGFPGQGNYGYTF	TGTGCCAGCAGAGGGTTTCCGGGACAGGGAAACTATGGCTACACCTTC
-	TRBV9	TRBD2	TRBJ2-7	CASSLEGGSEQYF	TGTGCCAGCAGCCTAGAGGGCGGGAGCGAGCAGTACTTC
-	TRBV6-1	-	TRBJ1-1	CASSESRGLNTEAFF	TGTGCCAGCAGTGAATCCAGGGGATTGAACACTGAAGCTTTCTTT
-	TRBV6-1	TRBD1	TRBJ2-7	CASSDRTGGSYEQYF	TGTGCCAGCAGTGACCGGACAGGGGGCTCCTACGAGCAGTACTTC
-	TRBV7-9	TRBD1	TRBJ1-2	CASSYGQDGYTF	TGTGCCAGCAGCTATGGACAGGATGGCTACACCTTC
-	TRBV28	TRBD2	TRBJ2-1	CASSSPLGGGTSGVHNEQFF	TGTGCCAGCAGTTCCCCCCTAGGGGGGGGTACTAGCGGGGTACACAATGAGCAGTTCTTC
-	TRBV4-1	TRBD1	TRBJ2-7	CASSQPGQGNYEQYF	TGCGCCAGCAGCCAGCCGGGACAGGGGAACTACGAGCAGTACTTC
-	TRBV6-5	TRBD1	TRBJ2-7	CASSYGTGGSEQYF	TGTGCCAGCAGTTACGGGACAGGGGGCTCCGAGCAGTACTTC
-	TRBV28	-	TRBJ2-1	CASSLPGSYNEQFF	TGTGCCAGCAGTTTACCCGGGTCTTACAATGAGCAGTTCTTC
-	TRBV19	-	TRBJ1-4	CASSIETATNEKLFF	TGTGCCAGTAGTATAGAGACCGCAACTAATGAAAAACTGTTTTTT
-	TRBV7-9	-	TRBJ2-7	CASSDEWEQYF	TGTGCCAGCAGCGACGAGTGGGAGCAGTACTTC
-	TRBV2	-	TRBJ2-7	CASTHRDYSYEQYF	TGTGCCAGCACCCACAGGGACTACTCCTACGAGCAGTACTTC
-	TRBV9	-	TRBJ2-2	CASSTPRDSPVSGELFF	TGTGCCAGCAGCACACCCCGGGACTCGCCTGTCAGCGGGGAGCTGTTTTTT
-	TRBV4-1	TRBD1	TRBJ1-1	CASSQQRGQPEAFF	TGCGCCAGCAGCCAACAAAGGGGACAGCCTGAAGCTTTCTTT
-	TRBV30	TRBD2	TRBJ2-7	CAWGLAVSYEQYF	TGTGCCTGGGGACTAGCGGTGTCCTACGAGCAGTACTTC
-	TRBV14	-	TRBJ1-5	CASSQDWQPFYSNQPQHF	TGTGCCAGCAGCCAAGATTGGCAGCCCTTCTATAGCAATCAGCCCCAGCATTTT
-	TRBV30	-	TRBJ1-5	CAWRGHRGNQPQHF	TGTGCCTGGAGGGGACACAGGGGCAATCAGCCCCAGCATTTT
-	TRBV28	-	TRBJ2-7	CASSLWGSSYEQYF	TGTGCCAGCAGTTTGTGGGGCAGCTCCTACGAGCAGTACTTC
-	TRBV27	-	TRBJ2-7	CASSLGTNSYEQYF	TGTGCCAGCAGTTTAGGGACAAATTCCTACGAGCAGTACTTC
-	TRBV18	-	TRBJ2-5	CASSPPPLGPQETQYF	TGTGCCAGCTCACCACCACCCCTAGGGCCTCAAGAGACCCAGTACTTC
-	TRBV6-5	TRBD1	TRBJ2-7	CASGQGASYEQYF	TGTGCCAGCGGGCAGGGGGCCTCCTACGAGCAGTACTTC
few	TRBV9	TRBD1	TRBJ1-1	CASSSGGNEAFF	TGTGCCAGCAGCTCAGGGGGGAATGAAGCTTTCTTT
-	TRBV10-3	TRBD1	TRBJ2-3	CAISLRGSVLDTQYF	TGTGCCATCAGTCTCAGGGGGTCGGTTTTAGATACGCAGTATTTT
few	TRBV7-9	-	TRBJ1-2	CASSSGHYGYTF	TGTGCCAGCAGCTCCGGCCACTATGGCTACACCTTC
few	TRBV9	TRBD2	TRBJ2-7	CASSVEAGGGEQYF	TGTGCCAGCAGCGTAGAGGCGGGAGGGGGCGAGCAGTACTTC
-	TRBV9	TRBD2	TRBJ2-5	CASSVGLAGAFQETQYF	TGTGCCAGCAGCGTAGGACTAGCGGGGGCCTTCCAAGAGACCCAGTACTTC
-	TRBV6-1	TRBD2	TRBJ2-3	CASESGGTDTQYF	TGTGCCAGCGAAAGCGGGGGCACAGATACGCAGTATTTT
-	TRBV5-4	TRBD1	TRBJ2-3	CASSLGSTGDTDTQYF	TGTGCCAGCAGCTTGGGGTCCACAGGGGACACAGATACGCAGTATTTT
-	TRBV27	-	TRBJ1-6	CASSPRNSPLHF	TGTGCCAGCAGTCCCCGGAATTCACCCCTCCACTTT
-	TRBV5-6	-	TRBJ2-1	CASSFIVLYNEQFF	TGTGCCAGCAGCTTCATAGTTCTCTACAATGAGCAGTTCTTC
once	TRBV6-6	-	TRBJ1-1	CASSYQVPEAFF	TGTGCCAGCAGTTATCAGGTACCTGAAGCTTTCTTT
-	TRBV5-8	TRBD1	TRBJ2-4	CASSPLQGPGDIQYF	TGTGCCAGCAGCCCATTACAGGGGCCCGGAGACATTCAGTACTTC